This T cell receptor (beta chain) was retrieved from a study of blood T cells in healthy people across ages. Primed by a sample-barcoded 5' primer and a J-beta primer mix, a second PCR proceeded for about 6 to 12 cycles. Every cDNA molecule bore a tag from a template-switch adaptor containing 12 random nucleotides. Each CDR3 protein gets one entry after TCRdb re-called the 5' RACE reads with MiXCR. The sample includes hundreds of thousands of distinct CDR3 sequences, about half seen only once; the top ten take about a third. The sequencing sample was made of blood. The clonotype originates from a woman aged 60 to 75 in good health.

In DNA, the CDR3 is TGCGCCAGCAGTCTCATTCAGTACTTC. This codes for CASSLIQYF. The V and J genes are TRBV10-2 and TRBJ2-4; D gene ambiguous. Germline V gene lookup returns CDR1 WSHSY and CDR2 SAAADI. V was pared by 5 bases and J by 9 bases, with 2 bases between. The CDR3 totals 9 residues.